This TCR beta chain was documented in a study of regulatory T cells in long-lasting Graves disease. Study background: Recently diagnosed Graves' patients had received antithyroid drugs for under 3 months. Findings and limits, study-wide: Persistent disease favored TRBV28, TRBJ1-2 and TRBJ2-5. Thyroid tissue went unstudied; only peripheral blood was examined.

Time point specified: newly diagnosed GD, antithyroid drugs for less than 3 months. Preparation of the TCR library used RNA extracted from PBMCs. Patients came from an endocrinology department in Xi'an, China. Sequencing libraries for TCR beta were prepared with iRepertoire HTBI primers and Arm-PCR of CDR3 regions. Each CDR3 protein is one row after TCRdb ran MiXCR on the multiplex PCR reads. The sample has around 250,000 distinct CDR3 sequences; 20% to 25% are singletons. This CDR3 is 18 amino acids long. Trimming removed 1 base from V and 5 bases from J; junction bases left unmatched: 15. Germline V gene data show CDR1 as SGHTA and CDR2 as FQGNSA. This clonotype was detected many times. Antigen specificity is unknown.

The chain couples TRBV7-2 to TRBJ2-7; TRBD2 aligns across 9 bases. The source material was peripheral blood mononuclear cells (PBMCs), sampled at new diagnosis, from a patient treated with antithyroid drugs. This sequence originates from a female donor with Graves disease. The CDR3 sequence: CASSLGPSGAGGDNEQYF. The CDR3 nucleotides read TGTGCCAGCAGCTTAGGCCCTTCAGGAGCGGGAGGCGATAACGAGCAGTACTTC.